This TCR beta chain emerged from a study of blood T cell repertoires in COVID-19. Study overall: PBMCs, B-cell-depleted T cells, or T cells were the source of the cDNA or gDNA that made up the material.

Data came from immunoSEQ multiplex PCR; TCRdb stores just in-frame clones and leaves some out. The table records 330,000 or so clones, roughly 90% of them present only once. Exposed participants came across a COVID-19 case within 2 weeks before study entry. This clone was observed a few times. The V end lost 0 bases, the J end lost 1 base, and 6 bases lay between the germline ends. The germline V gene has CDR1 WNHNN and CDR2 SYGVQD (reference sequence). This CDR3 contains 14 residues. Sample: PBMCs or T cells enriched from blood (not recorded which). The chain links TRBV10-1 to TRBJ1-1; D gene ambiguous. The sequence was obtained from a woman aged 25 to 39 who had been exposed to COVID-19. In DNA, the CDR3 is TGCGCCAGCAGTGAGTCTCCGGGGAACACTGAAGCTTTCTTT. Translation: CASSESPGNTEAFF.